This TCR beta chain was identified during a study of immune evolution from preneoplasia to lung adenocarcinoma. In the case of this clone: What it recognizes is unknown.

The V gene lost 1 base and the J gene lost 2 bases, with 11 bases spanning the gap. In germline, CDR1 is SGHAT, CDR2 FQNNGV. There are 15 residues in the CDR3. TCRdb keeps only in-frame clones here, not all; method: immunoSEQ multiplex PCR. Of 6,000 to 9,500 clones in the sample, just under 75% were seen once. General study results and limits: From normal lung to invasive adenocarcinoma, top clone frequencies appeared to decrease.

The sequencing sample was made of FFPE lung adenocarcinoma in situ tissue. This receptor was identified in an older donor with lung adenocarcinoma. Some clones in this sample may be carry-over from other donors' samples. This chain connects TRBV11-2 to TRBJ1-2, with D unresolved. The chain's CDR3 is CASSLGIGSNYGYTF. CDR3 bases: TGTGCCAGCAGCTTAGGAATCGGTTCCAACTATGGCTACACCTTC.